This TCR beta chain is from a study of blood T cell repertoires in COVID-19. About the research overall: Samples taken during acute and convalescent COVID-19 were collected in the United States, Italy and Spain. The cDNA or gDNA used as material had been derived from T cells, B-cell-depleted T cells, or PBMCs.

Data came from immunoSEQ multiplex PCR; TCRdb stores just in-frame clones and leaves some out. Among roughly 130,000 clones listed, about 87% were seen once. The CDR3 contains 17 residues. V was cut by 1 base and J by 8 bases, with 21 bases left in between. From germline, CDR1 is MGHDK and CDR2 SYGVNS. The chain is built from TRBV25-1 and TRBJ2-1, with a possible D match to TRBD1 (6 bases). Specimen: peripheral blood. The TCR sequence derives from a human donor with COVID-19, enrolled during active disease. The donor label of this sample is uncertain. CDR3 nucleotides: TGTGCCAGCAGTGAATCTCCTGGGACACGGACCTCCCATGAGCAGTTCTTC. It specifies CASSESPGTRTSHEQFF.